This TCR beta chain was sequenced for a study of human thymus T cells. Clones were sequenced by immunoSEQ multiplex PCR, and TCRdb holds only the in-frame ones, with some missing. This repertoire shows around 130,000 clones, more than 90% found once; its top ten account for around 0.025%. From resections taken during corrective heart surgery, the thymus tissue was obtained. The sample comprised thymus tissue. This TCR derives from a boy younger than two with a congenital heart defect but otherwise immunologically healthy.

The CDR3 loop reads CASSFSRQGRNTIYF. CDR3 coding DNA: TGTGCCAGCAGCTTTTCCCGGCAGGGAAGAAACACCATATATTTT. V usage is TRBV5-6 and J usage is TRBJ1-3; D is possibly TRBD1 (5 bases). Germline CDR1 and CDR2: SGHDT and YYEEEE. Trimming removed 2 bases from V and 5 bases from J, with 14 bases in between. This CDR3 has 15 residues. Together with reference TRBV5-6 and TRBJ1-3, the CDR3 gives the full variable domain: DAGVTQSPTHLIKTRGQQVTLRCSPKSGHDTVSWYQQALGQGPQFIFQYYEEEERQRGNFPDRFSGHQFPNYSSELNVNALLLGDSALYLCASSFSRQGRNTIYFGEGSWLTVV.